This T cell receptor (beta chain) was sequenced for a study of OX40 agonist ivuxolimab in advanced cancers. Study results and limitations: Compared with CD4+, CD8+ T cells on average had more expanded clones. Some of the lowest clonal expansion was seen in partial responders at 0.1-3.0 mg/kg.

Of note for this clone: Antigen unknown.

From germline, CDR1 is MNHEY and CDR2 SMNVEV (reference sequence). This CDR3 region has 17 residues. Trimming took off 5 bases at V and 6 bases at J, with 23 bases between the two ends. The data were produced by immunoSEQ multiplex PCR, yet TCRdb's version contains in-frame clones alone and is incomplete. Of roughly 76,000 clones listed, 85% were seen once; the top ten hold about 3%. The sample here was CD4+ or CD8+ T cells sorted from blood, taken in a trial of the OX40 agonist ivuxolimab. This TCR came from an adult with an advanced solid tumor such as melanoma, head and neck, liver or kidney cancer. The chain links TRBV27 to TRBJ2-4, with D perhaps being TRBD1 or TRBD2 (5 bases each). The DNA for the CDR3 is TGTGCCAGCAGTCACAACTCCGGGACCGGCCGAGGAAACATTCAGTACTTC. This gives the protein CASSHNSGTGRGNIQYF.